Given below is one T cell receptor (beta chain) in context. This clonotype appeared a few times. Its binding antigen is unknown. No clone much larger than this one lies a single base away; base qualities are absent. The junction carries 8 bases between V and J, which are trimmed by 4 bases and 7 bases respectively. CDR3 length: 11 amino acids, cysteine to phenylalanine. The entry retains the CDR3 DNA only, 33 bases that are in frame from base 1. The germline V gene specifies SQVTM as CDR1 and ANQGSEA as CDR2. In the ophthalmopathy patients, disease was moderately to severely active, with a Clinical Activity Score of 3 or more, a NOSPECS grade of 4 or more, and a duration of less than 3 months. Exclusion was applied to patients with uncontrolled infections, other autoimmune diseases, pregnancy or lactation. Diagnoses were based on clinical symptoms, serum thyroxine and TRAb, thyroid ultrasound and orbital computed tomography. PBMCs were isolated from around 10 ml of fresh peripheral blood by Ficoll-Paque density gradient centrifugation. Total RNA was extracted using Trizol reagent, and RNA quality was assessed on an Agilent 2100 Bioanalyzer.

The sample is drawn from a study of T cells in Graves' hyperthyroidism and ophthalmopathy (dated by TCRdb to the late 2010s). In the study overall: Peripheral blood was sampled at the time of initial diagnosis, prior to any treatment. To identify TCR V-J signatures that set the groups apart, the researchers used a discovery cohort of about a hundred patients, made up of 43 with Graves' ophthalmopathy and around 58 with stable Graves' hyperthyroidism. An independent validation cohort of under 20 hyperthyroidism patients and 17 patients who later progressed to ophthalmopathy tested prospective prediction of ophthalmopathy. For training and testing, the 100 or so patients in the discovery cohort were randomly divided in a 7:3 ratio. Thyroid tissue and blood T-cell repertoires from roughly 6 Graves' hyperthyroidism patients were also compared in the study. After sampling, hyperthyroidism patients received methimazole starting at 30 mg daily, and ophthalmopathy patients received high-dose intravenous methylprednisolone. The paper describes TCR Vbeta CDR3 sequencing of around 140 peripheral blood samples, made up of fewer than 50 ophthalmopathy patients, around 73 hyperthyroidism patients and roughly 17 progressor patients. On the study overall, not on this receptor specifically: In cross-validation, a model built on a 13 V-J signature told ophthalmopathy apart from stable hyperthyroidism with approximately 91% sensitivity and roughly 81% specificity, and in testing the same model reached 80%/75%. No statistical method was used to fix the sample size in advance, and group allocation was not hidden from the investigators. In validation, the model predicted progression to ophthalmopathy with over 65% sensitivity and roughly 75% specificity, a median of approximately 6.5 months before onset. Most expanded thyroid clonotypes (frequency above 0.001) were also detected in blood, suggesting blood repertoires may reflect thyroid immune responses.

The TCR beta CDR3 regions were amplified from the RNA transcripts. The first round of RT-PCR for the TCR CDR3 was performed with the HTBI primer set and the Qiagen OneStep RT-PCR kit. The libraries were constructed in a second round of multiplex PCR and then size-selected and purified. Sequencing of the libraries was done on an Illumina HiSeq2000 using paired-end 100 bp reads. Per the authors' processing: SOAPnuke was used to process the raw data, with reads discarded if the reads contained adapters or uncalled bases, had a mean Phred below 15, or lacked an exact constant-primer or identifier match. High-quality paired reads were merged using COPE v1.2.5, and each unique nucleotide sequence was defined as a clonotype. MiTCR v1.1 was used to align clonotypes to the IMGT TRBV, TRBD and TRBJ reference segments. The analysis included only V-J combinations with a frequency above 0.0001, which together covered 99% to 99.2% of the repertoires. A TCS score was defined as the ratio between F50 (clonal expansion) and ExV (chaos), using BLOSUM62-based TCRdist between CDR3 peptides within each V-J. Welch's t-statistics and random forest reduced fewer than 600 V-J features to about 13, which were used in a naive Bayes classifier (R e1071). TCRdb reran the public reads through fastp at Q25 and MiXCR, keeping productive beta chains. One record per CDR3 amino acid sequence lists the most common genes and DNA. In this record, the V and J calls reflect TCRdb's handling and not the investigators' own analysis. Counted in this sample were 660,000 or so distinct CDR3 sequences; around 20% of them appeared once. The ten top clones hold over 30% of the sample.

The sequence joins TRBV29-1 to TRBJ2-4; the best D guess is TRBD1, with 5 bases matching. The sample consisted of blood. The sequence came from a man aged 25-40 years with Graves' ophthalmopathy. The DNA sequence reads TGCAGCGTTGCCAGGGTGAACATTCAGTACTTC. Translated, it reads CSVARVNIQYF.